This entry lists 20 T cell receptor beta chains sequenced from one sample in a study of blood T cell repertoires in COVID-19. Only in-frame clones appear in the TCRdb table, and some are missing; sequencing was by immunoSEQ multiplex PCR. This table has roughly 150,000 clones, 75% to 90% appearing once. Sequenced material: peripheral blood. These receptors were collected from a man in his sixties with active or convalescent COVID-19.

Written as DNA, the CDR3 is TGTGCCAGCAGCCCAGGGGAGTTATCCTACGAGCAGTACTTC. Protein product: CASSPGELSYEQYF. The chain uses TRBV7-8 and TRBJ2-7; perhaps TRBD1 as D (6 bases). Germline-derived CDR1 and CDR2 are SGHVS and FQNEAQ. V lost 5 bases and J lost 1, with 12 bases in between. The CDR3 contains 14 residues. Drawing the rest from reference TRBV7-8 and TRBJ2-7, the complete variable domain is GAGVSQSPRYKVAKRGQDVALRCDPISGHVSLFWYQQALGQGPEFLTYFQNEAQLDKSGLPSDRFFAERPEGSVSTLKIQRTQQEDSAVYLCASSPGELSYEQYFGPGTRLTVT.

The table lists this clone with a count of one. The chain combines TRBV10-3 with TRBJ1-3; 8 bases map to TRBD1. CDR1 is ENHRY and CDR2 is SYGVKD in the germline V gene. The CDR3 runs 15 residues. The V and J ends lost 3 bases and 4 bases, in that order; junction bases with no gene match: 5. The CDR3 spells CAISDLDRAGNTIYF. The CDR3 coding sequence is TGTGCCATCAGTGATCTGGACAGGGCAGGAAACACCATATATTTT.

V and J are TRBV18 and TRBJ2-3, with D unclear. This CDR3 is 13 amino acids long. CDR1 is KGHSH, CDR2 LQKENI, per germline. V dropped 2 bases and J dropped 6 bases, with 9 bases sitting between them. The CDR3 sequence is CASSPLLRDTQYF. The CDR3 region has the DNA TGTGCCAGCTCACCATTATTACGGGATACGCAGTATTTT.

Points on this clone: The identical CDR3 is also encoded by other nucleotide sequences in the sample. This chain joins TRBV15 and TRBJ1-5; 8 nucleotides match TRBD1. CDR3 length: 15 residues. The germline gives CDR1 LNHNV, CDR2 YYDKDF (reference sequence). The junction had 3 bases not matched to a gene; V was cut back by 5 bases and J by 0 bases. This chain's CDR3 is CATSGGQGSNQPQHF. For the CDR3, the DNA is TGTGCCACCAGCGGCGGACAGGGTAGCAATCAGCCCCAGCATTTT.

CDR3 region: CAWSVGTGSTEAFF. The CDR3 DNA follows: TGTGCCTGGAGTGTAGGGACAGGGTCCACTGAAGCTTTCTTT. The chain is built from TRBV30 and TRBJ1-1; 9 positions agree with TRBD1. The trim removed 0 bases at V and 4 bases at J, leaving 3 bases unmatched. CDR3 length equals 14 residues. Germline assignment: CDR1 GTSNPN and CDR2 SVGIG (reference sequence).

The V gene is TRBV27, the J gene TRBJ1-3; 7 bases are a match to TRBD1. The CDR3 totals 14 residues. J lost 1 base, V lost 6 bases, and 3 bases had no gene match. Germline V gives CDR1 MNHEY, CDR2 SMNVEV (reference sequence). In DNA form, the CDR3 reads TGTGCCAGCAGCCTACAGGGGTCTGGAAACACCATATATTTT. Amino acid sequence: CASSLQGSGNTIYF.

The V call is TRBV9, the J call TRBJ1-4; the match to TRBD1 covers 7 bases. This CDR3 contains 15 residues. Germline loops: CDR1 SGDLS, CDR2 YYNGEE. Trimming removed 2 bases from V and 6 bases from J; junction bases left unmatched: 7. This CDR3 reads CASSVTGTAYEKLFF. The CDR3 bases are TGTGCCAGCAGCGTTACCGGGACAGCTTATGAAAAACTGTTTTTT.

The chain carries TRBV5-1 and TRBJ2-3; TRBD2 matches 8 bases. The CDR3 length is 18 residues. The V gene end was trimmed by 2 bases and the J gene end by 3 bases; junction bases not matched to a gene: 14. Germline V gene data show CDR1 as SGHRS and CDR2 as YFSETQ. CDR3 sequence reads: CASSFTSGRSGRTDTQYF. DNA for the CDR3: TGCGCCAGCAGCTTTACTAGCGGCAGAAGTGGGAGGACAGATACGCAGTATTTT.

This rearrangement joins TRBV27 to TRBJ2-6; TRBD1 is a possible D gene (6 bases). This CDR3 contains 15 residues. V was clipped by 5 bases and J by 4 bases, with 12 bases between them. Germline V gene lookup returns CDR1 MNHEY and CDR2 SMNVEV (reference sequence). CDR3 sequence (DNA): TGTGCCAGCAGTCTGGACAGATCCGGGGCCAACGTCCTGACTTTC. Protein: CASSLDRSGANVLTF.

The chain employs TRBV19 and TRBJ2-3; 7 bases agree with TRBD2. In germline, CDR1 is LNHDA, CDR2 SQIVND (reference sequence). The J segment lost 2 bases and the V segment lost 1 base, leaving 3 bases of the junction unmatched. The CDR3 is 15 amino acids. The DNA for the CDR3 is TGTGCCAGTAGTATAGGCGGGGGATCCACAGATACGCAGTATTTT. Amino acid sequence: CASSIGGGSTDTQYF.

In its sample, this clone was seen once. V usage is TRBV7-2 and J usage is TRBJ1-2; D is ambiguous. V dropped 2 bases and J dropped 9 bases, with 16 bases sitting between them. The CDR3 runs 14 residues. Germline CDR1 SGHTA, CDR2 FQGNSA. CDR3 nucleotide sequence: TGTGCCAGCAGCTTAAGTTCGGACTCCCTGAGCTACACCTTC. Translating gives CASSLSSDSLSYTF.

The chain employs TRBV27 and TRBJ1-2; tentatively, D is TRBD1 (5 bases). With 3 bases removed from V and 8 bases from J, the gap between germline ends came to 10 bases. Germline V gene lookup returns CDR1 MNHEY and CDR2 SMNVEV (reference sequence). The CDR3 totals 12 residues. For the CDR3, the DNA is TGTGCCAGCAGTTTTTCAGGGAGGGGCTACACCTTC. Protein: CASSFSGRGYTF.

J is TRBJ2-6 and V is TRBV7-3; TRBD1 agrees at 7 bases. V shed 4 bases, J shed 2 bases, and the junction held 2 bases outside the gene matches. From germline, CDR1 is SGHTA and CDR2 FQGTGA. CDR3 length: 15 amino acids. This chain's CDR3 is CASSSRGTGANVLTF. The CDR3 bases are TGTGCCAGCAGCTCCAGGGGGACTGGGGCCAACGTCCTGACTTTC. The whole variable domain, remainder taken from reference TRBV7-3 and TRBJ2-6, is GAGVSQTPSNKVTEKGKYVELRCDPISGHTALYWYRQSLGQGPEFLIYFQGTGAADDSGLPNDRFFAVRPEGSVSTLKIQRTERGDSAVYLCASSSRGTGANVLTFGAGSRLTVL.

This rearrangement joins TRBV7-9 to TRBJ2-3; D unclear. The CDR3 is 12 residues long. Germline CDR1 is SEHNR and CDR2 is FQNEAQ (reference sequence). The ends were cut back, 4 bases at V and 8 bases at J, with 10 bases in the middle. CDR3: CASSSIEFTQYF. CDR3 nucleotides: TGTGCCAGCAGCTCGATCGAGTTTACGCAGTATTTT.

This clone was seen a single time. The V and J genes are TRBV5-4 and TRBJ2-7, with 9 positions matching TRBD1. CDR3 length: 16 amino acids. Germline V gene data show CDR1 as SGHNT and CDR2 as YYREEE (reference sequence). Trimming cost V 4 bases and J 2 bases; bases outside gene matches: 10. CDR3 DNA sequence: TGTGCCAGCAGCCCGGGACAGGGTTCGACGGCCTACGAGCAGTACTTC. Protein sequence: CASSPGQGSTAYEQYF.

The rearrangement links TRBV12-5 to TRBJ1-1; D ambiguous. Trimming removed 5 bases at V and 2 bases at J, with 6 bases between. The CDR3 runs to 12 residues. Germline CDR1 reads LGHNT; CDR2 reads FRNRAP. The CDR3 bases are TGTGCTAGTGGTGGGCCAAACACTGAAGCTTTCTTT. It encodes CASGGPNTEAFF.

This sequence joins TRBV30 and TRBJ1-5, with D tentatively TRBD1 (6 bases). The V and J ends lost 2 bases and 0 bases respectively, with 14 bases between them. The CDR3 runs 16 residues. Germline CDR1 is GTSNPN and CDR2 is SVGIG (reference sequence). In DNA, the CDR3 is TGTGCCTGGAGTTTGGACAGATATTTTAGCAATCAGCCCCAGCATTTT. Protein sequence: CAWSLDRYFSNQPQHF.

The chain carries TRBV9 and TRBJ2-2, with 10 bases that match TRBD2. V lost 4 bases and J lost 4; bases outside the gene matches: 10. Germline V gene lookup returns CDR1 SGDLS and CDR2 YYNGEE. The CDR3 is made up of 17 amino acids. The DNA for the CDR3 is TGTGCCAGCAGCTCGGAGGTGACTAGCGGGCCCACCGGGGAGCTGTTTTTT. Translating gives CASSSEVTSGPTGELFF.

The V call is TRBV6-2 or TRBV6-3, the J call TRBJ2-7; weak D call: TRBD2 (6 bases). The CDR3 sequence is 16 residues long. The V gene lost 0 bases and the J gene lost 1 base, with 13 bases spanning the gap. Germline CDR1 and CDR2: MNHEY and SVGEGT. This CDR3 is CASSYSAGTLSYEQYF. The CDR3 DNA is TGTGCCAGCAGTTACTCCGCCGGGACTCTTTCCTACGAGCAGTACTTC.

This clone was counted once. The J gene is TRBJ2-3, the V gene TRBV7-9; a possible D gene is TRBD2 (6 bases). CDR1 is SEHNR and CDR2 is FQNEAQ in the germline V gene (reference sequence). There are 14 residues in the CDR3. The germline V and J ends were trimmed by 5 bases and 0 bases, with 9 bases remaining between them. The CDR3 sequence is CASSTSLSTDTQYF. CDR3 sequence (DNA): TGTGCCAGCAGCACTAGCCTCAGCACAGATACGCAGTATTTT.